The present TCR beta chain was sequenced within a study of shared clonotypes between healthy human individuals. Regarding the study as a whole: The study sampled only blood, and tissue repertoires likely differ.

Investigators spread the genomic DNA of each subset evenly over several immunoSEQ plates. The assay was immunoSEQ multiplex PCR, and TCRdb's table has in-frame clones only and misses some. The data contain about 490,000 clones, 76% of them singletons. A word on this clone: No antigen is known for it.

Participating donors were healthy, HIV-negative adults free of recent acute infections or vaccinations. Unmatched junction bases numbered 7, after V lost 0 bases and J lost 0 bases. CDR1 is SGDLS and CDR2 is YYNGEE in the germline V gene. There are 18 residues in the CDR3. The sequenced material came from PBMCs. This TCR derives from a woman aged 40-49 years in good health. Some clones in this sample may be carry-over from other donors' samples. The V and J genes are TRBV9 and TRBJ1-3, with TRBD1 matching over 9 bases. CDR3 DNA sequence: TGTGCCAGCAGCGTAGGTACTAGGACAGGGGACTCTGGAAACACCATATATTTT. Encoded protein: CASSVGTRTGDSGNTIYF. Full variable domain (remainder filled in from reference TRBV9 and TRBJ1-3): DSGVTQTPKHLITATGQRVTLRCSPRSGDLSVYWYQQSLDQGLQFLIQYYNGEERAKGNILERFSAQQFPDLHSELNLSSLELGDSALYFCASSVGTRTGDSGNTIYFGEGSWLTVV.